This entry lists 29 T cell receptor beta chains sequenced from one sample in a study of OX40 agonist ivuxolimab in advanced cancers. Profiling relied on immunoSEQ multiplex PCR, and the TCRdb table lists in-frame clones only, not all of them. This sample has around 86,000 clones; about 92% occur once, and the top ten carry over 11%. Sequencing used CD4+ or CD8+ T cells sorted from blood, obtained in a trial of the OX40 agonist ivuxolimab. These receptors were collected from an adult with an advanced solid tumor such as melanoma, head and neck, liver or kidney cancer.

The J gene is TRBJ2-7, the V gene TRBV5-6; D is possibly TRBD1 (5 bases). Per the germline V gene, CDR1 is SGHDT and CDR2 is YYEEEE. Trimming removed 7 bases at V and 3 bases at J, with 14 bases between. The CDR3 sequence is 13 residues long. The CDR3 DNA reads TGTGCCAGCCTTGACAGAGCGCACTACGAGCAGTACTTC. Protein product: CASLDRAHYEQYF. The full variable domain, with the rest looked up from reference TRBV5-6 and TRBJ2-7, is DAGVTQSPTHLIKTRGQQVTLRCSPKSGHDTVSWYQQALGQGPQFIFQYYEEEERQRGNFPDRFSGHQFPNYSSELNVNALLLGDSALYLCASLDRAHYEQYFGPGTRLTVT.

The chain joins TRBV9 to TRBJ2-2; 8 positions match TRBD1. Germline values: CDR1 SGDLS, CDR2 YYNGEE. CDR3 length equals 16 residues. The J segment lost 6 bases and the V segment lost 2 bases, leaving 9 bases of the junction unmatched. The CDR3 region is CASSVVQGVFSGELFF. DNA for the CDR3: TGTGCCAGCAGCGTCGTACAGGGGGTGTTTTCCGGGGAGCTGTTTTTT.

V is TRBV7-9 and J is TRBJ1-2, with 7 bases lining up with TRBD1. The V and J ends lost 1 base and 4 bases, in that order; junction bases with no gene match: 3. Germline V gives CDR1 SEHNR, CDR2 FQNEAQ (reference sequence). CDR3 length equals 14 residues. The CDR3, as DNA: TGTGCCAGCAGCTTAGGGGACAGATTCTATGGCTACACCTTC. Its protein is CASSLGDRFYGYTF. Based on the CDR3 plus reference TRBV7-9 and TRBJ1-2, the full variable domain is DTGVSQNPRHKITKRGQNVTFRCDPISEHNRLYWYRQTLGQGPEFLTYFQNEAQLEKSRLLSDRFSAERPKGSFSTLEIQRTEQGDSAMYLCASSLGDRFYGYTFGSGTRLTVV.

This clone occurred a few times. The rearrangement links TRBV11-2 to TRBJ1-6; D uncertain. The CDR3 has 14 residues. The germline V gene encodes CDR1 SGHAT and CDR2 FQNNGV. V lost 9 bases to trimming and J lost 11 bases, with 20 bases between them. The CDR3 spells CASRDPGYVAPLHF. In DNA form, the CDR3 reads TGTGCCAGTAGAGACCCGGGGTATGTGGCACCCCTCCACTTT.

The chain recombines TRBV4-3 with TRBJ2-2, with 9 bases lining up with TRBD2. The V gene's germline CDR1 is LGHNA and CDR2 YSLEER. The CDR3 is 16 amino acids. V lost 0 bases to trimming and J lost 6 bases; unmatched junction nucleotides: 5. The CDR3 coding sequence is TGCGCCAGCAGCCAAGATGGAGCGGGAGGTGCCGGGGAGCTGTTTTTT. Translated: CASSQDGAGGAGELFF.

The chain combines TRBV5-8 with TRBJ2-7; TRBD2 is a possible D gene (5 bases). CDR1 and CDR2 (germline): SGHTS, YDEGEE. This CDR3 has 15 amino acids. Trimming pared 2 bases from V and 0 bases from J, leaving 12 bases between. The CDR3, as DNA: TGTGCCAGCAGCTTAGGAGGACGGCGCTCCTACGAGCAGTACTTC. Protein product: CASSLGGRRSYEQYF.

Here the CDR3 DNA reads TGTGCCAGCAGCCTCGGCAGGACGCTCGAGCAGTACTTC. Amino acid sequence: CASSLGRTLEQYF. V is TRBV28 and J is TRBJ2-7; D not certain. CDR3 length equals 13 residues. Germline CDR1 is MDHEN and CDR2 is SYDVKM. The V gene lost 6 bases and the J gene lost 6 bases, with 15 bases spanning the gap.

The chain combines TRBV7-9 with TRBJ1-1, with 10 bases fitting TRBD1. Germline CDR1 reads SEHNR; CDR2 reads FQNEAQ (reference sequence). Germline trimming cut 5 bases from V and 0 bases from J; bases unmatched to any gene: 3. The CDR3 is 15 residues long. The CDR3 nucleotides are TGTGCCAGCAGCCCGGGACAGGGGATGAACACTGAAGCTTTCTTT. It codes for CASSPGQGMNTEAFF.

The rearrangement joins TRBV29-1 to TRBJ1-5, with 10 bases aligning to TRBD1. Germline values: CDR1 SQVTM, CDR2 ANQGSEA. This CDR3 contains 14 residues. V lost 2 bases and J lost 7; bases outside the gene matches: 5. The CDR3 bases are TGCAGCGTTGAACTGTTGGGACAGGGGCAGCCCCAGCATTTT. The encoded protein is CSVELLGQGQPQHF.

In its sample, this clone was seen once. The chain joins TRBV5-4 to TRBJ2-1; unclear D gene. Trimming took 5 bases from V and 0 from J, leaving 6 bases between them. CDR1 and CDR2 (germline): SGHNT, YYREEE (reference sequence). The CDR3 is 13 residues long. CDR3 in amino acids: CASRSSSYNEQFF. As DNA, the CDR3 is TGTGCCAGCAGGTCGAGCTCCTACAATGAGCAGTTCTTC.

The gene calls are TRBV7-9 and TRBJ1-6, with unresolved D. CDR3 length: 14 amino acids. CDR1 and CDR2 (germline): SEHNR, FQNEAQ (reference sequence). Deletions cut 4 bases from V and 8 bases from J, with 12 bases between. The CDR3 DNA is TGTGCCAGCAGCTACCAAACCCTACATTCACCCCTCCACTTT. The encoded protein is CASSYQTLHSPLHF.

The chain is built from TRBV9 and TRBJ2-3; D is undetermined. V dropped 1 base and J dropped 0 bases, with 6 bases sitting between them. Looked up from germline, CDR1 is SGDLS and CDR2 is YYNGEE. The CDR3 length is 14 residues. This chain's CDR3 is CASSVIPSTDTQYF. The CDR3 nucleotides read TGTGCCAGCAGCGTAATCCCTAGCACAGATACGCAGTATTTT.

The chain links TRBV5-6 to TRBJ2-1, with 7 bases matching TRBD1. The CDR3 length is 14 residues. V lost 3 bases, J lost 6 bases, and 6 bases stayed unmatched. In germline, CDR1 is SGHDT, CDR2 YYEEEE. CDR3 loop: CASSWGTGANEQFF. In nucleotides, the CDR3 is TGTGCCAGCAGCTGGGGCACAGGGGCCAATGAGCAGTTCTTC. Together with reference TRBV5-6 and TRBJ2-1, the CDR3 gives the full variable domain: DAGVTQSPTHLIKTRGQQVTLRCSPKSGHDTVSWYQQALGQGPQFIFQYYEEEERQRGNFPDRFSGHQFPNYSSELNVNALLLGDSALYLCASSWGTGANEQFFGPGTRLTVL.

V usage is TRBV7-9 and J usage is TRBJ2-7; 7 bases fit TRBD1. The V gene's germline CDR1 is SEHNR and CDR2 FQNEAQ (reference sequence). The CDR3 extends over 14 amino acids. V shed 4 bases, J shed 2 bases, and the junction held 5 bases outside the gene matches. This CDR3 is CASSSRDRAYEQYF. Written as DNA, the CDR3 is TGTGCCAGCAGCTCCCGGGACAGAGCCTACGAGCAGTACTTC.

This chain links TRBV27 with TRBJ2-7, with 9 bases aligning to TRBD1. After removal of 5 bases from V and 0 bases from J, the junction contained 5 bases not matched to a gene. The length of the CDR3 is 15 residues. Germline-derived CDR1 and CDR2 are MNHEY and SMNVEV (reference sequence). In DNA form, the CDR3 reads TGTGCCAGCAGTGTGGGACAGGGAACCTCCTACGAGCAGTACTTC. Translating gives CASSVGQGTSYEQYF.

The rearrangement joins TRBV6-5 to TRBJ2-3, with TRBD2 matching over 9 bases. Germline CDR1 MNHEY, CDR2 SVGAGI. The CDR3 consists of 13 residues. V lost 6 bases and J lost 5; bases outside the gene matches: 3. CDR3 DNA sequence: TGTGCCAGCAGGGTTAGCGGGAGAGATACGCAGTATTTT. This sequence encodes CASRVSGRDTQYF.

The chain is built from TRBV10-2 and TRBJ2-7; D not resolved. Germline CDR1 is WSHSY and CDR2 is SAAADI. Trimming removed 10 bases from V and 6 bases from J, with 16 bases in between. The CDR3 has 12 residues. The CDR3 region has the DNA TGCGCCACCTCGACGGCACGAGGCGAGCAGTACTTC. This translates into CATSTARGEQYF.

This sequence joins TRBV6-6 and TRBJ2-2, with no clear D. Trimming took 0 bases from V and 2 from J, leaving 10 bases between them. CDR1 is MNHNY and CDR2 is SVGAGI in the germline V gene (reference sequence). The CDR3 is made up of 16 amino acids. CDR3: CASSYSVSPNTGELFF. The CDR3, as DNA: TGTGCCAGCAGTTACTCGGTCAGCCCCAACACCGGGGAGCTGTTTTTT.

This rearrangement joins TRBV4-1 to TRBJ1-2, with D uncertain. V was cut by 8 bases and J by 2 bases, with 9 bases left in between. The CDR3 is 12 amino acids. CDR1 is MGHRA and CDR2 is YSYEKL in the germline V gene. The CDR3 here is CASGGVNYGYTF. For the CDR3, the DNA is TGCGCCAGCGGTGGGGTAAACTATGGCTACACCTTC.

This chain links TRBV19 with TRBJ2-1, with 7 bases aligning to TRBD2. This CDR3 region has 16 residues. The V gene end was trimmed by 5 bases and the J gene end by 6 bases; junction bases not matched to a gene: 13. Germline CDR1 LNHDA, CDR2 SQIVND (reference sequence). CDR3 bases: TGTGCCAGTAGTGGGCCCGGGGCGGGAGATCCCAATGAGCAGTTCTTC. Amino acid sequence: CASSGPGAGDPNEQFF.

The chain employs TRBV9 and TRBJ2-7; 9 bases fit TRBD2. J gave up 5 bases and V 0 bases, and 9 bases lay outside the gene matches. Germline CDR1 SGDLS, CDR2 YYNGEE. This CDR3 spans 16 amino acids. This chain's CDR3 is CASSVDPSGMRNEQYF. As DNA, the CDR3 is TGTGCCAGCAGCGTAGACCCTAGCGGGATGAGGAACGAGCAGTACTTC.

This chain connects TRBV2 to TRBJ2-5; D perhaps matches TRBD2 (6 bases). The ends were cut back, 3 bases at V and 0 bases at J, with 11 bases in the middle. The CDR3 has 15 amino acids. Germline CDR1 is SNHLY and CDR2 is FYNNEI. DNA for the CDR3: TGTGCCAGCAGTGATATCCTAGCGAACCAAGAGACCCAGTACTTC. It codes for CASSDILANQETQYF.

The rearrangement joins TRBV27 to TRBJ1-3; 8 bases fit TRBD1. V lost 11 bases to trimming and J lost 4 bases; unmatched junction nucleotides: 10. This CDR3 comprises 14 residues. Per germline, CDR1 MNHEY and CDR2 SMNVEV (reference sequence). DNA of the CDR3: TGTGCCTCGGCTAGCAGGGGGCTGGGAAACACCATATATTTT. This gives the protein CASASRGLGNTIYF.

The chain employs TRBV6-5 and TRBJ2-7; D is uncertain. CDR3 length: 15 amino acids. CDR1 is MNHEY, CDR2 SVGAGI, per germline. Trimming cost V 0 bases and J 2 bases, with 11 bases left between them. The CDR3 reads CASSYSSGKTYEQYF. For the CDR3, the DNA is TGTGCCAGCAGTTACTCGAGTGGCAAGACCTACGAGCAGTACTTC.

The chain employs TRBV4-1 and TRBJ2-7; possible D gene TRBD2, 6 bases. CDR3 length: 17 residues. Trimming stripped 1 base from V and 0 bases from J, with 16 bases between. The germline gives CDR1 MGHRA, CDR2 YSYEKL. The CDR3 region has the DNA TGCGCCAGCAGCCAAGGATGGGGGGACGCCGGCTCCTACGAGCAGTACTTC. Its translation: CASSQGWGDAGSYEQYF.

V and J are TRBV6-5 and TRBJ2-7, with 7 bases fitting TRBD1. This CDR3 is built from 15 residues. The junction had 4 bases not matched to a gene; V was cut back by 0 bases and J by 2 bases. Germline lookup yields CDR1 MNHEY and CDR2 SVGAGI. CDR3 sequence: CASSYSPGQPYEQYF. CDR3 in DNA: TGTGCCAGCAGTTACTCACCGGGACAGCCCTACGAGCAGTACTTC.

This chain connects TRBV29-1 to TRBJ2-3, with 12 bases fitting TRBD2. Germline assignment: CDR1 SQVTM and CDR2 ANQGSEA. Unmatched junction bases numbered 11, after V lost 3 bases and J lost 1 base. This CDR3 is built from 18 residues. The CDR3 is CSVDKWLAGGPGTDTQYF. CDR3 coding DNA: TGCAGCGTTGATAAGTGGCTAGCGGGAGGGCCGGGCACAGATACGCAGTATTTT.

The rearrangement joins TRBV7-9 to TRBJ2-1, with unresolved D. The length of the CDR3 is 16 residues. Germline CDR1 reads SEHNR; CDR2 reads FQNEAQ (reference sequence). V shed 5 bases and J shed 0 bases, with 14 bases lying between them. The DNA for the CDR3 is TGTGCCAGCAGCCCTACGTTCCCAAGCTCCTACAATGAGCAGTTCTTC. It codes for CASSPTFPSSYNEQFF.

The chain employs TRBV7-8 and TRBJ1-2; 7 bases align to TRBD1. This CDR3 is 16 amino acids long. V gave up 5 bases and J gave up 0 bases; unmatched junction bases: 9. CDR1 and CDR2 (germline): SGHVS, FQNEAQ. For the CDR3, the DNA is TGTGCCAGCAGCCCGCTACAGGGGAGAGCTAACTATGGCTACACCTTC. Translated, it gives CASSPLQGRANYGYTF.